This TCR beta chain is drawn from a study of regulatory T cells in long-lasting Graves disease. Whole-study context: Graves' patients, newly diagnosed, had taken antithyroid drugs under 3 months.

With iRepertoire HTBI primers and Arm-PCR of CDR3 regions, TCR beta libraries were built. TCRdb fed the multiplex PCR reads into MiXCR, producing one record per CDR3 protein. The sample contains about 220,000 distinct CDR3 sequences, around 19% of which appear only once. Time point: newly diagnosed GD, antithyroid drugs for less than 3 months. The TCR library used RNA extracted from PBMCs. CDR3 size: 15 residues. Trimming pared 2 bases from V and 1 base from J, leaving 9 bases between. CDR1 and CDR2 (germline): SGHRS, YFSETQ. These data were likewise used in another study, on T cells in Graves' hyperthyroidism and ophthalmopathy.

Sample: peripheral blood mononuclear cells (PBMCs), taken at new diagnosis, from a patient treated with antithyroid drugs. The sequence came from a woman in her twenties or thirties with Graves disease. This rearrangement joins TRBV5-1 to TRBJ2-2, with D maybe TRBD1 (6 bases). CDR3 DNA sequence: TGCGCCAGCAGCTTTGACAGGCGGAACACCGGGGAGCTGTTTTTT. It is translated as CASSFDRRNTGELFF.